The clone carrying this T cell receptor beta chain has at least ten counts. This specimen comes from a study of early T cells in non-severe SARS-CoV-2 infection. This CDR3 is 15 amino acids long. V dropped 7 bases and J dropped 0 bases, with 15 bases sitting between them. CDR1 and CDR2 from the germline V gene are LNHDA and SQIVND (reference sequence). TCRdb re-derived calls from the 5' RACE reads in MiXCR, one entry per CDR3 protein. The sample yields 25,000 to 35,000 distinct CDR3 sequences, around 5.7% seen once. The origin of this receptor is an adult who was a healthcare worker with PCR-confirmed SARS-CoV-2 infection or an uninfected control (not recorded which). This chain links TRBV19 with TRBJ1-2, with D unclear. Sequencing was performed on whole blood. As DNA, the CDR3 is TGTGCCAGTAACCAAGGGATTCAAGCTAACTATGGCTACACCTTC. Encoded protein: CASNQGIQANYGYTF.